This T cell receptor beta chain was captured in a study of T cells in Graves' hyperthyroidism and ophthalmopathy (dated by TCRdb to between 2018 and 2021). For context, the study as a whole: Peripheral blood was collected at initial diagnosis, before any treatment. TCR V-J signatures able to tell the groups apart were searched for in a discovery cohort of 90 to 100 patients, of whom more than 40 had Graves' ophthalmopathy and 57 had stable Graves' hyperthyroidism. Prospective prediction of ophthalmopathy was tested in an independent validation cohort of approximately 19 hyperthyroidism patients and 17 patients who later progressed to ophthalmopathy. The 100 discovery patients were randomly split 7:3 into training and test sets. Thyroid tissue and blood T-cell repertoires from over 5 Graves' hyperthyroidism patients were also compared in the study. Following sampling, methimazole starting at 30 mg daily was given to hyperthyroidism patients, and high-dose intravenous methylprednisolone was given to ophthalmopathy patients. TCR Vbeta CDR3 sequencing of 120 to 150 peripheral blood samples (roughly 41 ophthalmopathy, around 80 hyperthyroidism and around 17 progressor patients) is reported in the paper. Study-wide conclusions, independent of this receptor: Blood samples also contained most of the expanded thyroid clonotypes (frequency above 0.001), which suggests that blood repertoires may reflect thyroid immune responses. No statistical method was used to set the sample size in advance, and investigators knew the group allocation. In validation, the model predicted progression to ophthalmopathy a median of 6.5 months before onset, with approximately 71% sensitivity and about 75% specificity. In cross-validation, a model built on a 13 V-J signature told ophthalmopathy apart from stable hyperthyroidism with approximately 90% sensitivity and 81% to 82% specificity, and in testing the same model reached 80%/75%.

On this clonotype itself: Its antigen is currently not known. No much larger clone is present one base from it, and per-base qualities are unavailable.

The TCR beta CDR3 regions were amplified from the RNA transcripts. For the first round of RT-PCR on the TCR CDR3, the HTBI primer set was used together with the Qiagen OneStep RT-PCR kit. A second multiplex PCR round built the libraries, followed by size selection and purification. Libraries were sequenced paired-end with 100 bp reads on an Illumina HiSeq2000. The paper's processing steps were these. SOAPnuke was used to process the raw data, removing reads that contained adapters or uncalled bases, had a mean Phred below 15, or lacked an exact match to the constant primer or identifier. COPE v1.2.5 was used to merge the high-quality paired reads, and each unique nucleotide sequence was defined as a clonotype. MiTCR v1.1 was used to align the clonotypes against IMGT TRBV, TRBD and TRBJ reference segments. The analysis included only V-J combinations with a frequency above 0.0001, which together covered 99% to 99.2% of the repertoires. The TCS score was defined as F50 (clonal expansion) divided by E x V (chaos), with BLOSUM62-based TCRdist calculated between CDR3 peptides within each V-J. Welch's t-statistics and random forest reduced around 510 V-J features to roughly 13, which were used in a naive Bayes classifier (R e1071). In TCRdb, the public reads were trimmed at Q25 with fastp and aligned with MiXCR, with productive beta chains retained. Each CDR3 protein gets just one entry, which takes the most common genes and DNA from the rows behind it. TCRdb, rather than the study authors, made the V and J calls. Across this sample there are a few hundred thousand distinct CDR3 sequences, with around 16% seen only once. The biggest ten clones account for around 3.5% of the sample.

CDR1 and CDR2 (LGHDT, YNNKEL) derive from the germline V gene (reference sequence). From the cysteine through the phenylalanine, the CDR3 covers 14 amino acids. Only the CDR3 DNA stays, 42 bases, in frame from base 1. The V and J ends are trimmed by 1 base and 5 bases, leaving 9 bases between them. Ophthalmopathy patients had moderately to severely active disease, Clinical Activity Score of at least 3, NOSPECS grade of at least 4, and duration under 3 months. Exclusion was applied to patients with uncontrolled infections, other autoimmune diseases, pregnancy or lactation. Diagnoses were based on clinical symptoms, serum thyroxine and TRAb, thyroid ultrasound and orbital computed tomography. PBMCs were isolated from approximately 10 ml of fresh peripheral blood by Ficoll-Paque density gradient centrifugation. Total RNA was extracted with Trizol reagent, and quality was checked on an Agilent 2100 Bioanalyzer.

This TCR came from a woman in her forties with Graves' ophthalmopathy. The chain couples TRBV3-1 to TRBJ2-1; the D gene remains uncertain. The source material was blood. For the CDR3, the sequence is CASSQVAQNNEQFF. The sequenced DNA: TGTGCCAGCAGCCAAGTGGCCCAAAACAATGAGCAGTTCTTC.